This T cell receptor (beta chain) was captured by sequencing in a study of cytomegalovirus exposure and HLA in healthy donors. Repertoires were generated with immunoSEQ multiplex PCR, while TCRdb's copy carries only in-frame clones and drops some. This table has around 190,000 clones, around nine tenths appearing once. Notes on this clone: Its antigen is undetermined.

The donors were members of the validation cohort, which comprised roughly 130 subjects and was separate from the first cohort of several hundred subjects. CDR3 length equals 17 residues. The V gene's germline CDR1 is MDHEN and CDR2 SYDVKM. The germline V and J ends were trimmed by 3 bases and 1 base, with 16 bases remaining between them. Study findings and constraints: Overall, 164 TCR beta chains were annotated as cytomegalovirus-associated. With high specificity and sensitivity, the classifier reportedly diagnosed cytomegalovirus status.

The V and J genes are TRBV28 and TRBJ1-5; the D is unclear. The sequence was obtained from a man between 25 and 39 years old in good health and CMV-seropositive. The sequencing input was PBMCs. The CDR3 reads CASSFISGEGSNQPQHF. Here the CDR3 DNA reads TGTGCCAGCAGTTTCATCTCCGGTGAAGGAAGCAATCAGCCCCAGCATTTT. Filled out from reference TRBV28 and TRBJ1-5, the complete variable domain reads DVKVTQSSRYLVKRTGEKVFLECVQDMDHENMFWYRQDPGLGLRLIYFSYDVKMKEKGDIPEGYSVSREKKERFSLILESASTNQTSMYLCASSFISGEGSNQPQHFGDGTRLSIL.